This is a list of T cell receptor beta chains from one sample in a study of CD8 T cells in Susac syndrome. Each CDR3 protein gets one entry after TCRdb re-called the immunoSEQ multiplex PCR reads with MiXCR. The data contain approximately 110,000 distinct CDR3 sequences, more than 90% of them singletons. The sequenced sample was CD4+ T cells from PBMCs. The origin of the receptors is a human donor in good health. Both conserved end residues are part of each CDR3. The D gene is left open where the match is weak. The listing skips clone size in some rows; elsewhere it reads once, few, many or a size class.

DNA	CDR3	size	length	J	D	V
TGTGCCAGTAGTAACTGGCCCCAAAACATTCAGTACTTC	CASSNWPQNIQYF	-	13	TRBJ2-4	-	TRBV19
TGCAGTGCTAGAGATCCCGCGGGCACTGAAGCTTTCTTT	CSARDPAGTEAFF	-	13	TRBJ1-1	-	TRBV20-1
TGCAGTGCTTGGGGTGGCGGGGGTTTTGAGCGGGAGCAGTACTTC	CSAWGGGGFEREQYF	-	15	TRBJ2-7	TRBD2	TRBV20-1
TGTGCCAGCTCACCCATGGGGGCCAATGAGCAGTTCTTC	CASSPMGANEQFF	-	13	TRBJ2-1	-	TRBV18
TGTGCCAGCAGTGACTACAGAATTAACTATGGCTACACCTTC	CASSDYRINYGYTF	once	14	TRBJ1-2	-	TRBV2
TGCGCCAGCAGCCCGGTGGCGCGGGACGGCTACGAGCAGTACTTC	CASSPVARDGYEQYF	-	15	TRBJ2-7	-	TRBV5-1
TGTGCCAGTAGTCCGGGGACTAGCGGGAGGGAGCAGTTCTTC	CASSPGTSGREQFF	-	14	TRBJ2-1	TRBD2	TRBV19
TGTGCCAGCGGCAACGAGGGGGCTGGAAACACCATATATTTT	CASGNEGAGNTIYF	-	14	TRBJ1-3	-	TRBV14
TGCAGCGTTAGCCTCTCCTACAATGAGCAGTTCTTC	CSVSLSYNEQFF	-	12	TRBJ2-1	-	TRBV29-1
TGCAGTGCTAGAGATTTGGAAGGATGGGCCAAAAACATTCAGTACTTC	CSARDLEGWAKNIQYF	-	16	TRBJ2-4	-	TRBV20-1
TGTGCCAGCTCACCACCGGGACTAGGAGGGGGTGAGCAGTTCTTC	CASSPPGLGGGEQFF	-	15	TRBJ2-1	TRBD2	TRBV18
TGCAGTGCTATTATGAACACTGAAGCTTTCTTT	CSAIMNTEAFF	-	11	TRBJ1-1	-	TRBV20-1
TGTGCCAGCAGCTTCGCGGGTGGGGGGAGCACAGATACGCAGTATTTT	CASSFAGGGSTDTQYF	few	16	TRBJ2-3	-	TRBV7-2
TGCAGTGCAAGAGCCAAGCGGGACTTGGCCTACGAGCAGTACTTC	CSARAKRDLAYEQYF	-	15	TRBJ2-7	TRBD2	TRBV20-1
TGTGCGGCGGGGGGCGCAGGGCCATCCTACGAGCAGTACTTC	CAAGGAGPSYEQYF	once	14	TRBJ2-7	TRBD2	TRBV25-1
TGCAGTGCTAAAGTGGGCGGGAGGGCCCTCGGCGGGGAGCTGTTTTTT	CSAKVGGRALGGELFF	-	16	TRBJ2-2	TRBD2	TRBV20-1
TGTGCCAGTAGTATGGGATACAATGAGCAGTTCTTC	CASSMGYNEQFF	-	12	TRBJ2-1	-	TRBV19
TGCAGTGCTAGGGATTCTAGCGGGAGTACGTACAATGAGCAGTTCTTC	CSARDSSGSTYNEQFF	-	16	TRBJ2-1	TRBD2	TRBV20-1
TGCGCCAGCAGCAGGGAGACAGGGTACTCTGGAAACACCATATATTTT	CASSRETGYSGNTIYF	-	16	TRBJ1-3	TRBD1	TRBV5-1
TGTGCCAGCAGCCTCTACAGGGACCAGACCTACGAGCAGTACTTC	CASSLYRDQTYEQYF	once	15	TRBJ2-7	-	TRBV3-1
TGTGCCAGCAGCCTCCTACAGGGTCGGGACACTGAAGCTTTCTTT	CASSLLQGRDTEAFF	-	15	TRBJ1-1	-	TRBV11-2
TGCAGCGTCCGGACAGGGGTGCCAGATACGCAGTATTTT	CSVRTGVPDTQYF	-	13	TRBJ2-3	TRBD1	TRBV29-1
TGTGCCAGTAGTATTGAGGGACAAGAGACCCAGTACTTC	CASSIEGQETQYF	once	13	TRBJ2-5	-	TRBV19
TGTGCCAGCAGCTTAGCGGGGGACTCGAGGGGGAATCAGCCCCAGCATTTT	CASSLAGDSRGNQPQHF	-	17	TRBJ1-5	-	TRBV7-9
TGTGCCAGCAGTCGGGGACTTTACAATGAGCAGTTCTTC	CASSRGLYNEQFF	-	13	TRBJ2-1	-	TRBV6-4
TGCAGTGCGACAGATCAAGAGACCCAGTACTTC	CSATDQETQYF	-	11	TRBJ2-5	-	TRBV20-1
TGTGCCACCAGTGATCCTGGGACAGGGAGGACCGGGGAGCTGTTTTTT	CATSDPGTGRTGELFF	-	16	TRBJ2-2	TRBD1	TRBV24-1
TGTGCCAGCAGCTTAGCTCCAGGCGATCAGCCCCAGCATTTT	CASSLAPGDQPQHF	-	14	TRBJ1-5	-	TRBV7-6
TGCAGTGCTAGGGGACCGGGACTAGCGGGAGAAGACCCTAATGAGCAGTTCTTC	CSARGPGLAGEDPNEQFF	-	18	TRBJ2-1	TRBD2	TRBV20-1
TGTGCCAGCAGCATGAGCGGGCCTACCGGGGAGCTGTTTTTT	CASSMSGPTGELFF	-	14	TRBJ2-2	-	TRBV7-9
TGTGCCAGCAGCTTCCTACTAGCGGGAGGCGGGCAAGAGACCCAGTACTTC	CASSFLLAGGGQETQYF	-	17	TRBJ2-5	TRBD2	TRBV7-2
TGCAGTGCCCTTTGGGCGGGCTATGGCTACACCTTC	CSALWAGYGYTF	once	12	TRBJ1-2	-	TRBV20-1
TGCAGCGTTGAAAACGGACCGAGTGAGCAGTTCTTC	CSVENGPSEQFF	-	12	TRBJ2-1	-	TRBV29-1
TGTGCCAGCAGTCGGGACAGGGAGGAGACCCAGTACTTC	CASSRDREETQYF	-	13	TRBJ2-5	TRBD1	TRBV2
TGTGCCAGCAATAACGGCGGGAGTAACACCGGGGAGCTGTTTTTT	CASNNGGSNTGELFF	-	15	TRBJ2-2	TRBD2	TRBV7-2
TGTGCCAGCAGCTTGGGGCCCTTTCAGGGGTTGCGTCGGGATGGCTACACCTTC	CASSLGPFQGLRRDGYTF	-	18	TRBJ1-2	-	TRBV7-8
TGTGCCACCAACGACAGGGCCGACCCTGCAACTAATGAAAAACTGTTTTTT	CATNDRADPATNEKLFF	-	17	TRBJ1-4	TRBD1	TRBV6-1
TGCAGTGCTAGAGATAGGAGACAGGGGTGGAACACTGAAGCTTTCTTT	CSARDRRQGWNTEAFF	once	16	TRBJ1-1	TRBD1	TRBV20-1
TGTGCCTGGAGTCAAAGGGGGGCACCCTACGAGCAGTACTTC	CAWSQRGAPYEQYF	-	14	TRBJ2-7	-	TRBV30
TGTGCCTGGAGTTCCCTGCGGCGGCAGGGTGAAAAACTGTTTTTT	CAWSSLRRQGEKLFF	-	15	TRBJ1-4	-	TRBV30
TGTGCCTGGAACCAAGGACAGGGGAACACCGGGGAGCTGTTTTTT	CAWNQGQGNTGELFF	-	15	TRBJ2-2	TRBD1	TRBV30
TGCAGTGCTAGGGAACCGCACGCAGATACGCAGTATTTT	CSAREPHADTQYF	-	13	TRBJ2-3	-	TRBV20-1